This T cell receptor (beta chain) stems from a study of blood T cell repertoires in COVID-19. For the study at large: Sources were T cells, B-cell-depleted T cells, or PBMCs; the material itself was cDNA or gDNA.

This clone was recorded once. The germline gives CDR1 LNHNV, CDR2 YYDKDF (reference sequence). The CDR3 loop spans 16 amino acids. V dropped 4 bases and J dropped 2; count of bases not matched to a gene: 5. As originally analysed: Nucleated cell number was recorded as an estimate derived from reference gene primer amplification. The repertoire was sequenced with immunoSEQ multiplex PCR; TCRdb's copy has only in-frame clones and lacks some. For V, J and clone size, that table is used; D and trimming come from the DNA. Of 150,000 to 200,000 clones listed, around 88% are singletons. Sample: peripheral blood. This clonotype was sampled from a human donor in a cohort sampled during active COVID-19. The chain couples TRBV15 to TRBJ2-5, with TRBD2 matching 12 bases. This chain's CDR3 is CATSTRTSGAQETQYF. CDR3 nucleotide sequence: TGTGCCACCAGCACCCGGACTAGCGGGGCTCAAGAGACCCAGTACTTC.